This T cell receptor (beta chain) was identified during a study of CD8+CD57+ T cells in acquired aplastic anemia. Looking at the study overall: CD4+ and CD8+ cells, once sorted, gave DNA averaging roughly 3.2 ug.

Before being chosen for sequencing, patients had shown CD8+CD57+ cell expansion by flow cytometry. As a group, the patients uniformly had severe acquired aplastic anemia. None of the patients had been given any therapy when their blood was sampled. With respect to this clonotype: No antigen is known for it. A much larger clone lies one base from this, so it may be a read error.

The CDR3 is 18 amino acids. The germline CDR1 and CDR2 sequences are MNHEY and SVGAGI. Genomic DNA constituted the template upon which TCR beta VDJ and CDR3 profiling was performed. TCRdb re-called the reads through MiXCR, storing one row per CDR3 protein. The table lists over 150,000 distinct CDR3 sequences, roughly three fifths of them singletons. Study-wide findings and caveats: Patients showed no significant difference from controls in CD8+ Simpson's diversity.

This chain connects TRBV6-5 to TRBJ1-5; D might be TRBD1 (6 bases). This TCR was recovered from a human donor with aplastic anemia. Sample: sorted CD4+, CD8+, or CD8+CD57+ T cells (not recorded which) from PBMCs. Here the CDR3 reads CASSYSKKAIRGNRPQHF. In DNA form, the CDR3 reads TGTGCCAGCAGTTACTCGAAGAAGGCTATCAGGGGCAATCGGCCCCAGCATTTT.